The clone carrying this TCR beta chain has a handful of counts. The target antigen is unknown. This sample was taken from a study of T cells after yellow fever vaccination. Study-level points and caveats: Reappearance after the booster was observed for most primary-vaccination clones (roughly 96% CD4, about 91% CD8).

The CDR3 covers 15 residues. Per the germline V gene, CDR1 is SGHTA and CDR2 is FQGNSA. Unmatched junction bases numbered 3, after V lost 4 bases and J lost 3 bases. The authors made TCR cDNA by 5'RACE template switching, adding a universal primer site and UMIs. Each CDR3 protein gets one entry after TCRdb re-called the 5' RACE reads with MiXCR. The sample contains hundreds of thousands of distinct CDR3 sequences, approximately 13% of which appear only once. The chain carries TRBV7-2 and TRBJ2-2; 9 bases map to TRBD1. The sequence was collected from a man aged 25-45 years who received the YFV17D yellow fever vaccine. Sequencing used PBMCs, obtained on the day of the yellow fever booster vaccination. The DNA of the CDR3 is TGTGCCAGCAGCTCTAGGGACAGGGACACCGGGGAGCTGTTTTTT. Its translation is CASSSRDRDTGELFF.